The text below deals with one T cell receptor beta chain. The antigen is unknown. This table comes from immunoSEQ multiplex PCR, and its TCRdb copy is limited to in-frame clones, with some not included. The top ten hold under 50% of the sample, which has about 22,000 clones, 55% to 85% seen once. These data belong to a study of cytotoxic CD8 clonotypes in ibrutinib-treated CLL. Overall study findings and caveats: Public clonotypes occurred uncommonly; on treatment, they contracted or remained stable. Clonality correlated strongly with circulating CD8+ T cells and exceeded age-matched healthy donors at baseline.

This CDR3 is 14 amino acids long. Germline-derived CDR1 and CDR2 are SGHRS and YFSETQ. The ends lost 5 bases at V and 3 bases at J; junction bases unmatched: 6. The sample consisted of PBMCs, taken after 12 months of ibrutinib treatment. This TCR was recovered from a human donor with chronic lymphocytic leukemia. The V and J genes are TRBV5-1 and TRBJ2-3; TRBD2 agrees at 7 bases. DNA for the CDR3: TGCGCCAGCAGTCTTCCGGGGGGTACAGATACGCAGTATTTT. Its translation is CASSLPGGTDTQYF.